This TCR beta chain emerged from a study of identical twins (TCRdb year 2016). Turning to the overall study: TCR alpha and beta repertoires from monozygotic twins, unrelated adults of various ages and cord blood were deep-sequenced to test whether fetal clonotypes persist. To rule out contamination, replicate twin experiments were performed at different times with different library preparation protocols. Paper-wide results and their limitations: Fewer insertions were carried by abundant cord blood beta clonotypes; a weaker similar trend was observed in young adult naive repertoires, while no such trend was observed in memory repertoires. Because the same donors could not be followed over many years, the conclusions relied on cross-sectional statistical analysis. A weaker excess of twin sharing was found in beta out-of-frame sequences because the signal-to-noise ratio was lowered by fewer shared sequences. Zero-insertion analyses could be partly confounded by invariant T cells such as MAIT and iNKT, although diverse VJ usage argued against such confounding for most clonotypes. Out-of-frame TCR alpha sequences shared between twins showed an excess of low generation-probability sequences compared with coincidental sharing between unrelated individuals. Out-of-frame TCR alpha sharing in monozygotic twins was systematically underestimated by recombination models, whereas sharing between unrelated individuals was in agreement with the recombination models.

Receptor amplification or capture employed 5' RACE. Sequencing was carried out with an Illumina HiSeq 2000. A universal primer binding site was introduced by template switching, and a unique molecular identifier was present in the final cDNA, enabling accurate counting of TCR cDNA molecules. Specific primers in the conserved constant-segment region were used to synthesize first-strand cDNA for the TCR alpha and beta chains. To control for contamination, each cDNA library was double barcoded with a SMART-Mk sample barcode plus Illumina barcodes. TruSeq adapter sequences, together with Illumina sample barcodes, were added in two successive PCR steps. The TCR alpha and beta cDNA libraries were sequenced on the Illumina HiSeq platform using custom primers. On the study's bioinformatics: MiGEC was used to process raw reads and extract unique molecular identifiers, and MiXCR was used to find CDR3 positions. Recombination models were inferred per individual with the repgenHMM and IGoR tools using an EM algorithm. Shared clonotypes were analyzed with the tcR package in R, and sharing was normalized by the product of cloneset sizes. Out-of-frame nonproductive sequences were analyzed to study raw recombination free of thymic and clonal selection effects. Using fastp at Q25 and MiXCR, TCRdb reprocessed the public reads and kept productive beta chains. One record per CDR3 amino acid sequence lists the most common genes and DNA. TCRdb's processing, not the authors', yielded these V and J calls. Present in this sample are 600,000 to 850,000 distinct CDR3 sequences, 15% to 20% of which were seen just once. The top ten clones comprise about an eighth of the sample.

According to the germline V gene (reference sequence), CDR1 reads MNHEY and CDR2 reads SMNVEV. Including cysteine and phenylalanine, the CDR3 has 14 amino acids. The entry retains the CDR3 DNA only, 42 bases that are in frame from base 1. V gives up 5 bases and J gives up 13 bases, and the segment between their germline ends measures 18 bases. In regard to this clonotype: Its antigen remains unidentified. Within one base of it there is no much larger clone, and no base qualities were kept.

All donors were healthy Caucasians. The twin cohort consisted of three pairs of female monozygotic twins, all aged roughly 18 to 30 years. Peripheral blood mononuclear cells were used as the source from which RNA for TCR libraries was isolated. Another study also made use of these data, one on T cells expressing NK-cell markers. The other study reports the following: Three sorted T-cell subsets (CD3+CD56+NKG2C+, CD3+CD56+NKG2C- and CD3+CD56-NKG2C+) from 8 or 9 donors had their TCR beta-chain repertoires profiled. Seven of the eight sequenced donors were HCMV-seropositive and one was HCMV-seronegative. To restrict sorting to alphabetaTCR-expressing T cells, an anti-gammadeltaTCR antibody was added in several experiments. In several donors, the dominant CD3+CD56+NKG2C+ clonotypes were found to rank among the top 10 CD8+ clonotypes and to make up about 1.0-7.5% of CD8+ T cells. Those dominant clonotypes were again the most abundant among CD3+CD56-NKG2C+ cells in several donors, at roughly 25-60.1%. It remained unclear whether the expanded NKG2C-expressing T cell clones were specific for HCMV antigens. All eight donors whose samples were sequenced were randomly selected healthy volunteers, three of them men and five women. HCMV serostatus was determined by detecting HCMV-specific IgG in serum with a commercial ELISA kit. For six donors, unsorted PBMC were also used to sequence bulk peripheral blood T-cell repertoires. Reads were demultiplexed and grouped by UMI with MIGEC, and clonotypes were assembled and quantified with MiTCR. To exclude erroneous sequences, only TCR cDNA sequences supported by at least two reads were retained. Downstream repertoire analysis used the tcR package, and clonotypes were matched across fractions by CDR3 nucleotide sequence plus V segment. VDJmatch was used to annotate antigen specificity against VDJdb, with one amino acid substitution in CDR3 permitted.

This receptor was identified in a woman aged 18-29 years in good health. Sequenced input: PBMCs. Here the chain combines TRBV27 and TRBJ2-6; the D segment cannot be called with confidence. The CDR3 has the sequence CASSPDPQSRVLTF. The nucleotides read TGTGCCAGCAGTCCTGACCCACAGTCCAGGGTCCTGACTTTC. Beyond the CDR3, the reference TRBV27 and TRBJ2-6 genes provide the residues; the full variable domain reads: EAQVTQNPRYLITVTGKKLTVTCSQNMNHEYMSWYRQDPGLGLRQIYYSMNVEVTDKGDVPEGYKVSRKEKRNFPLILESPSPNQTSLYFCASSPDPQSRVLTFGAGSRLTVL.